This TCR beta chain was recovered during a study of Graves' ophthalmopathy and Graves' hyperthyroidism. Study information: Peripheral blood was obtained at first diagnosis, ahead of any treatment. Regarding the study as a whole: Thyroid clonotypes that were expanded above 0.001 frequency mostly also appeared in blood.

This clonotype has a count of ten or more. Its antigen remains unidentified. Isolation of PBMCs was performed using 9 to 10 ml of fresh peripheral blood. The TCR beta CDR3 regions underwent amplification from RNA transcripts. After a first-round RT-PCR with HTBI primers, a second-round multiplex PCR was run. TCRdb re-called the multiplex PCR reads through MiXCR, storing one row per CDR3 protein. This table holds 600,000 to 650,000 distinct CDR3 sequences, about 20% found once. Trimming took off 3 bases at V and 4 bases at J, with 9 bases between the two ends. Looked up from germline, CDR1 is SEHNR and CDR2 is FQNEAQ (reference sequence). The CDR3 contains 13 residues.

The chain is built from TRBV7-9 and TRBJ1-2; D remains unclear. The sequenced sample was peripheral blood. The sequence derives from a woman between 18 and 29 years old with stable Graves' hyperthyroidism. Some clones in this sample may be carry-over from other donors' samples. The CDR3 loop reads CASSLVNTYGYTF. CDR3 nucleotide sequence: TGTGCCAGCAGCTTGGTAAACACCTATGGCTACACCTTC.